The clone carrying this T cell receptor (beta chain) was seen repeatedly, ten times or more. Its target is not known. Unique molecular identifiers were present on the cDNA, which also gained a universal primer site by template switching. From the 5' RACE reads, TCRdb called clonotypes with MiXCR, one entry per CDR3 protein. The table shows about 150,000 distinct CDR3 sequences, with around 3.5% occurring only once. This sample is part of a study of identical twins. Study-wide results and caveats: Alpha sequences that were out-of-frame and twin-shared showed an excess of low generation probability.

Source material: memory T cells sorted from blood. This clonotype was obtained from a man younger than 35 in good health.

The CDR3: CSGRSGETQYF. The CDR3 DNA reads TGCAGCGGTAGGAGCGGGGAGACCCAGTACTTC. This chain links TRBV29-1 with TRBJ2-5; D might be TRBD2 (6 bases). The CDR3 loop spans 11 amino acids. The V end lost 7 bases, the J end lost 5 bases, and 11 bases lay between the germline ends. Germline V gene sequence: CDR1 SQVTM, CDR2 ANQGSEA.